The present T cell receptor beta chain was sequenced within a study of T cell repertoires in cytomegalovirus infection. Study results and caveats: Dominating the ex vivo response were TCR beta clonotypes that were CMV-specific and HLA-C-restricted.

TCRdb used MiXCR to reprocess the reads, holding one entry per CDR3 protein. The sample lists about 480,000 distinct CDR3 sequences; around 35% were seen once. CDR1 MDHEN and CDR2 SYDVKM come from the germline V gene. V shed 5 bases and J 7 bases; nucleotides not matched to a gene: 8. The CDR3 has 14 amino acids. On this clonotype: Its specificity is unknown.

The sequences come from cultured PBMCs, collected from culture after CMV antigen stimulation. The clonotype comes from a human donor in good health (CMV status not recorded). Some clones in this sample may be carry-over from other donors' samples. The rearrangement joins TRBV28 to TRBJ1-5; the match to TRBD1 covers 7 bases. The CDR3 sequence is CASSGRQGYQPQHF. The CDR3 region has the DNA TGTGCCAGCAGTGGAAGACAGGGTTACCAGCCCCAGCATTTT.